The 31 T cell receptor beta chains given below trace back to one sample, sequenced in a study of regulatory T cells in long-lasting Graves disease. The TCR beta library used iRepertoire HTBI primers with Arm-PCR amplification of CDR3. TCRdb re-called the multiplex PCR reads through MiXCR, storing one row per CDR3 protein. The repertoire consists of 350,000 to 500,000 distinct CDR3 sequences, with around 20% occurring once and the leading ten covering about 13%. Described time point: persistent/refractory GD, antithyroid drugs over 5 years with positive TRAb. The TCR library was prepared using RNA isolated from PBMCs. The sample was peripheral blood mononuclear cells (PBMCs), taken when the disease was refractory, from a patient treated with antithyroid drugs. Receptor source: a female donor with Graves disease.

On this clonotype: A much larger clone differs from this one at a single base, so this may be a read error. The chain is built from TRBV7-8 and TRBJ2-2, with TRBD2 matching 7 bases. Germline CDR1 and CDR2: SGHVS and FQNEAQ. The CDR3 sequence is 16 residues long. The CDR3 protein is CASSLGGGTATGELVF. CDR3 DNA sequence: TGTGCCAGCAGCTTAGGGGGAGGGACGGCCACCGGGGAGCTGGTTTTT.

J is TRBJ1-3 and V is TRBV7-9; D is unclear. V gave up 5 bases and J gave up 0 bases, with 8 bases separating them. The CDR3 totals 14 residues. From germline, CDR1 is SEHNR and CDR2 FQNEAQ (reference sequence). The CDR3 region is CASSPPGSGNTIYF. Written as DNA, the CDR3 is TGTGCCAGCAGCCCCCCCGGCTCTGGAAACACCATATATTTT.

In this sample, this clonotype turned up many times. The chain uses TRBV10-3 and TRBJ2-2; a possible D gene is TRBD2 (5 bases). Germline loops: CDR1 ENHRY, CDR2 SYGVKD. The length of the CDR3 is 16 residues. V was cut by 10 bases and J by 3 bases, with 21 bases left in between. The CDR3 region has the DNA TGTGCCACGACCCCCCTAGCCGACCTCGACACCGGGGAGCTGTTTTTT. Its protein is CATTPLADLDTGELFF.

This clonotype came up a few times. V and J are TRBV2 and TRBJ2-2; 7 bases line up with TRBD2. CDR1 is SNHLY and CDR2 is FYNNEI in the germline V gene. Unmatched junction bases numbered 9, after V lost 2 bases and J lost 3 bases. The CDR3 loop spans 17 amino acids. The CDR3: CASSELAELEHTGELFF. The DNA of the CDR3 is TGTGCCAGCAGTGAACTAGCGGAACTCGAGCACACCGGGGAGCTGTTTTTT.

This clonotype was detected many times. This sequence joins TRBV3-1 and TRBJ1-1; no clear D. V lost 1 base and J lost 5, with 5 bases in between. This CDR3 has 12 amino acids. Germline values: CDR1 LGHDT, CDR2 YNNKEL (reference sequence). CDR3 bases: TGTGCCAGCAGCCAAGGGGAAACTGAAGCTTTCTTT. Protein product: CASSQGETEAFF.

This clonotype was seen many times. The CDR3 loop is CASTHSAPRGRSSGNTIYF. In DNA, the CDR3 is TGTGCCAGCACCCACTCCGCGCCGAGGGGGCGTAGCTCTGGAAACACCATATATTTT. The chain combines TRBV6-1 with TRBJ1-3; 7 bases agree with TRBD1. The junction had 18 bases not matched to a gene; V was cut back by 7 bases and J by 0 bases. In germline, CDR1 is MNHNS, CDR2 SASEGT. The CDR3 is 19 amino acids.

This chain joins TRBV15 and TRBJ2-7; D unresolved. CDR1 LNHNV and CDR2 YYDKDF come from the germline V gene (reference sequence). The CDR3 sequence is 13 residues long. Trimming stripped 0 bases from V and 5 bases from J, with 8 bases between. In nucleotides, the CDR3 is TGTGCCACCAGCAGAGACTGGCAGGACGAGCAGTACTTC. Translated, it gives CATSRDWQDEQYF.

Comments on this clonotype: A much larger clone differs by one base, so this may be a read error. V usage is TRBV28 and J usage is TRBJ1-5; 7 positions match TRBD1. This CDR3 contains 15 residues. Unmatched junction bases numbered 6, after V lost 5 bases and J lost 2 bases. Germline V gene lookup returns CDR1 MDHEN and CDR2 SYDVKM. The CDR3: CASSPTGFCNQPQHF. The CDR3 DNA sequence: TGTGCCAGCAGTCCGACAGGGTTTTGCAATCAGCCCCAGCATTTT.

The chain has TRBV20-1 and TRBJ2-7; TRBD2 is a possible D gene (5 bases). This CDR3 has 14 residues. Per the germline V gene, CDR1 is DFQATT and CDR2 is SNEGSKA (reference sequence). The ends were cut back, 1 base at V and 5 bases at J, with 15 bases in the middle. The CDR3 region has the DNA TGCAGTGCTAGAGTCTCCCCGGGATTCAACGAGCAGTACTTC. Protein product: CSARVSPGFNEQYF.

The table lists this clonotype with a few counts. This CDR3 reads CSAPGTSGNEQFF. The CDR3 coding sequence is TGCAGTGCCCCCGGGACTAGCGGTAATGAGCAGTTCTTC. The chain joins TRBV20-1 to TRBJ2-1; 11 nucleotides match TRBD2. In germline, CDR1 is DFQATT, CDR2 SNEGSKA (reference sequence). Trimming cost V 6 bases and J 7 bases; bases outside gene matches: 5. The CDR3 extends over 13 amino acids.

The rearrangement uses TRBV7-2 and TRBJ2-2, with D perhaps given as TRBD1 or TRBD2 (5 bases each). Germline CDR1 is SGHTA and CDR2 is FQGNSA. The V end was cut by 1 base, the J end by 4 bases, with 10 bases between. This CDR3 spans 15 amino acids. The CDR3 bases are TGTGCCAGCAGCTTAGATGGGGCGGGCACCGGGGAGCTGTTTTTT. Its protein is CASSLDGAGTGELFF.

DNA of the CDR3: TGTGCCAGCAGTCCCCCCGGAGGGACCTATGGCTACACCTTC. Translating gives CASSPPGGTYGYTF. The V gene is TRBV27, the J gene TRBJ1-2; D might be TRBD1 (5 bases). This CDR3 has 14 amino acids. Germline loops: CDR1 MNHEY, CDR2 SMNVEV (reference sequence). V lost 5 bases and J 4 bases, leaving 14 bases between the germline ends.

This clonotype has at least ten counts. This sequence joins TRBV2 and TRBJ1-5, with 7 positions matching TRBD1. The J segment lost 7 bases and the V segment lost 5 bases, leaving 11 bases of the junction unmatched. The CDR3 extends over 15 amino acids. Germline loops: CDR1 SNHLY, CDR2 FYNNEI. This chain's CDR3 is CASSQQQGRHQPQHF. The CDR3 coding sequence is TGTGCCAGCAGTCAGCAACAGGGGCGACACCAGCCCCAGCATTTT.

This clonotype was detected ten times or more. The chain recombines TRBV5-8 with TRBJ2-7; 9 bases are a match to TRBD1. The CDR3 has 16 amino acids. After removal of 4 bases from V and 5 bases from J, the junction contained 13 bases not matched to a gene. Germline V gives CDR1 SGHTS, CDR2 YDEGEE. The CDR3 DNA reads TGTGCCAGCAGCACGCGTCCGGGACAGGGTTCGAACGAGCAGTACTTC. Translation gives CASSTRPGQGSNEQYF.

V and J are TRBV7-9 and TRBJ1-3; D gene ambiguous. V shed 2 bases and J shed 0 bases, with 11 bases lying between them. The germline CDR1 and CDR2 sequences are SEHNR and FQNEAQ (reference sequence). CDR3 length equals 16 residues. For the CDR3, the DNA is TGTGCCAGCAGCTTACTTAGCGACCTCTCTGGAAACACCATATATTTT. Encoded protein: CASSLLSDLSGNTIYF.

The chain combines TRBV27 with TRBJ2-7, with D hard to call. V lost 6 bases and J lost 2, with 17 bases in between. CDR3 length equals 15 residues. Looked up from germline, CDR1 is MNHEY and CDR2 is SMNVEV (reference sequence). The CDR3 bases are TGTGCCAGCAGCTTCCGTTCTCCTATTCCCTACGAGCAGTACTTC. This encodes CASSFRSPIPYEQYF.

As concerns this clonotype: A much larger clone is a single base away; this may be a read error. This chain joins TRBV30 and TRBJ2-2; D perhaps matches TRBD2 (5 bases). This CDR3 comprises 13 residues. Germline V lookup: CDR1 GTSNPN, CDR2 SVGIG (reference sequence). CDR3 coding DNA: TGTGCCTGGAAGAGGCAGCTTGTCGGGGAGCTGTCTTTT. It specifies CAWKRQLVGELSF.

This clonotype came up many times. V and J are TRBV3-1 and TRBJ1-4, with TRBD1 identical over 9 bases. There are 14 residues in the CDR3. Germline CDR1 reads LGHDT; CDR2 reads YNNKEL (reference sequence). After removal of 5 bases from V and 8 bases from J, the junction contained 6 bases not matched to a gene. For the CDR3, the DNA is TGTGCCAGCAGCGGGGACAGGGCATACGAAAAACTGTTTTTT. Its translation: CASSGDRAYEKLFF.

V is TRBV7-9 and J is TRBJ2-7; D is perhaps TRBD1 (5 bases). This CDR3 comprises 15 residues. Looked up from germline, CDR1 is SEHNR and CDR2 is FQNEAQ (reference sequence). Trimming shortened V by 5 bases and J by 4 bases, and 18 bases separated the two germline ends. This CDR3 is CASSPVRQSGYEQYF. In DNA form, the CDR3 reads TGTGCCAGCAGCCCCGTTAGACAGTCCGGATACGAGCAGTACTTC.

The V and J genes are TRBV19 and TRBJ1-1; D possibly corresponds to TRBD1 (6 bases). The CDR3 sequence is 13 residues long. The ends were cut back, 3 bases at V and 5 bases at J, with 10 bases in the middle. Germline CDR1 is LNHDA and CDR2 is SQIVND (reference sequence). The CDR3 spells CASSMEGGTEAFF. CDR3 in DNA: TGTGCCAGTAGTATGGAGGGGGGTACTGAAGCTTTCTTT.

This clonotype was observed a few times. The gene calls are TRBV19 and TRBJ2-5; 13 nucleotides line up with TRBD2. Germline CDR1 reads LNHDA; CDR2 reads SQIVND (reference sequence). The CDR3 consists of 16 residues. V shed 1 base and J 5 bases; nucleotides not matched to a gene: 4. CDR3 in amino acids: CASSIGLAGGGETQYF. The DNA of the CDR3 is TGTGCCAGTAGTATAGGACTAGCGGGAGGCGGTGAGACCCAGTACTTC.

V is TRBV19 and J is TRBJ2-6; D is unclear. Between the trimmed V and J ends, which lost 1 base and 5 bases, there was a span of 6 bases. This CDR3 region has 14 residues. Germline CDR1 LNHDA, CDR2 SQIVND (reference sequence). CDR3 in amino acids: CASSIARRANVLTF. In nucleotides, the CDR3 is TGTGCCAGTAGTATAGCAAGGAGGGCCAACGTCCTGACTTTC.

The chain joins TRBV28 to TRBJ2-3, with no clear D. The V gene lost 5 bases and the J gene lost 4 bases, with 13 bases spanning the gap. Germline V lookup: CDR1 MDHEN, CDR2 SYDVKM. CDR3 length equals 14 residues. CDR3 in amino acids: CASSNYEKADTQYF. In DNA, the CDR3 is TGTGCCAGCAGTAACTATGAGAAGGCAGATACGCAGTATTTT.

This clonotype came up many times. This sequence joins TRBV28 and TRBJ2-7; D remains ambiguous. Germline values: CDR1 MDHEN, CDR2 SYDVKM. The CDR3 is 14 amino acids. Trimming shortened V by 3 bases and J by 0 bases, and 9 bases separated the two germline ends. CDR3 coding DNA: TGTGCCAGCAGTTTGATAGCTAGCTCCTACGAGCAGTACTTC. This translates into CASSLIASSYEQYF.

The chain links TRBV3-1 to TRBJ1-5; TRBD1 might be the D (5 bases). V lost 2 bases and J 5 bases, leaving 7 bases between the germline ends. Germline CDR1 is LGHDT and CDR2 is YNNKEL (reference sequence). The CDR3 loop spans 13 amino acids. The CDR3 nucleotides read TGTGCCAGCAGCCAATCAGGGCATCAGCCCCAGCATTTT. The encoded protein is CASSQSGHQPQHF.

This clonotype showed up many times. The CDR3 here is CASSVPGQGKNEQFF. The CDR3, as DNA: TGTGCCAGCAGTGTCCCGGGACAGGGGAAGAATGAGCAGTTCTTC. V is TRBV25-1 and J is TRBJ2-1, with TRBD1 identical over 10 bases. The CDR3 is made up of 15 amino acids. Germline values: CDR1 MGHDK, CDR2 SYGVNS. With V trimmed by 4 bases and J by 7 bases, 7 bases remained unmatched.

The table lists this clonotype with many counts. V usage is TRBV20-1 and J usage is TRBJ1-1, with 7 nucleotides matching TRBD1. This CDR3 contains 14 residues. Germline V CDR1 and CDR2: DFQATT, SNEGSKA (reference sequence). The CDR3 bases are TGCAGCGGAACAGGGGCCAGAGGAAACACTGAAGCTTTCTTT. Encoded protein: CSGTGARGNTEAFF.

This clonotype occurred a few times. CDR3 region: CASSGCWTGELFF. The CDR3 bases are TGTGCCAGCAGCGGGTGTTGGACCGGGGAGCTGTTTTTT. The chain carries TRBV3-1 and TRBJ2-2; no firm D call. This CDR3 has 13 amino acids. With 5 bases removed from V and 5 bases from J, the gap between germline ends came to 9 bases. CDR1 is LGHDT and CDR2 is YNNKEL in the germline V gene (reference sequence). Complete variable domain (other parts from reference TRBV3-1 and TRBJ2-2): DTAVSQTPKYLVTQMGNDKSIKCEQNLGHDTMYWYKQDSKKFLKIMFSYNNKELIINETVPNRFSPKSPDKAHLNLHINSLELGDSAVYFCASSGCWTGELFFGEGSRLTVL.

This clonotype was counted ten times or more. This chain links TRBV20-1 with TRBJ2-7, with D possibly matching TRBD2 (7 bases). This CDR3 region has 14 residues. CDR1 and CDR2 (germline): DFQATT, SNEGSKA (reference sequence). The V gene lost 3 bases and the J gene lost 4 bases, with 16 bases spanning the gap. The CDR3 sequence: CSARLGQRDYEQYF. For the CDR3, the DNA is TGCAGTGCTAGGTTAGGACAGCGGGATTACGAGCAGTACTTC.

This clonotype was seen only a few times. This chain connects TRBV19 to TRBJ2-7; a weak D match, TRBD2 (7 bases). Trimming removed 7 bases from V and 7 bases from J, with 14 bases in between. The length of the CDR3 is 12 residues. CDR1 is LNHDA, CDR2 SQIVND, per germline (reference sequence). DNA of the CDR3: TGTGCCAGTAACGGGGGGCCGGGAGAGCAGTACTTC. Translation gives CASNGGPGEQYF.

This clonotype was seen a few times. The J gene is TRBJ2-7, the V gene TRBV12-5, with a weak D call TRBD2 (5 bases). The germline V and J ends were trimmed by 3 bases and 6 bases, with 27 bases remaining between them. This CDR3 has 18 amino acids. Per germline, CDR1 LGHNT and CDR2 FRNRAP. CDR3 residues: CASGFTTEGSAVPLEQYF. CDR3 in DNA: TGTGCTAGTGGTTTTACTACCGAGGGCTCAGCTGTCCCCCTCGAGCAGTACTTC.